A selection of T cell receptor beta chains follows, all from one sample in a study of fetal regulatory T cell absence and autoimmunity. TCRdb keeps only in-frame clones here, not all; method: immunoSEQ multiplex PCR. This sample has 95,000 to 100,000 clones, with around 72% found just once. The sample consisted of pancreas tissue. The origin of the receptors is a male donor with IPEX syndrome. Both conserved end residues are part of each CDR3. The D gene is left open where the match is weak. The size of a clone is reported for some rows only, either as once, few or many, or as a class for expanded clones.

V: TRBV30; size: .; J: TRBJ1-1; length: 13; D: .; CDR3: CAWSLRSNTEAFF; DNA: TGTGCCTGGAGCCTCAGGTCGAACACTGAAGCTTTCTTT
V: TRBV19; size: .; J: TRBJ2-7; length: 13; D: TRBD2; CDR3: CASSIGAGGEQYF; DNA: TGTGCCAGTAGTATCGGAGCGGGAGGCGAGCAGTACTTC
V: TRBV5-4; size: .; J: TRBJ2-3; length: 16; D: .; CDR3: CASSRKLAYHTDTQYF; DNA: TGTGCCAGCAGCCGAAAGCTAGCGTATCACACAGATACGCAGTATTTT
V: TRBV30; size: .; J: TRBJ2-7; length: 11; D: .; CDR3: CAWSVQGEQYF; DNA: TGTGCCTGGAGTGTACAAGGCGAGCAGTACTTC
V: TRBV9; size: .; J: TRBJ2-3; length: 13; D: TRBD2; CDR3: CASSVAGGDTQYF; DNA: TGTGCCAGCAGCGTAGCGGGAGGAGATACGCAGTATTTT
V: TRBV10-3; size: .; J: TRBJ1-3; length: 13; D: .; CDR3: CAITGTHGNTIYF; DNA: TGTGCCATCACCGGGACACACGGAAACACCATATATTTT
V: TRBV18; size: .; J: TRBJ2-3; length: 13; D: .; CDR3: CASTRGTQDTQYF; DNA: TGTGCCAGCACTCGGGGGACCCAGGATACGCAGTATTTT
V: TRBV6-1; size: once; J: TRBJ1-5; length: 14; D: .; CDR3: CASKEGTGNQPQHF; DNA: TGTGCCAGCAAGGAGGGTACGGGCAATCAGCCCCAGCATTTT
V: TRBV30; size: .; J: TRBJ1-4; length: 16; D: TRBD1; CDR3: CAWGVRKTGNNEKLFF; DNA: TGTGCCTGGGGTGTTCGAAAGACAGGGAATAATGAAAAACTGTTTTTT
V: TRBV9; size: .; J: TRBJ1-2; length: 14; D: .; CDR3: CASSLPPGNYGYTF; DNA: TGTGCCAGCAGCCTGCCGCCAGGGAACTATGGCTACACCTTC
V: TRBV9; size: .; J: TRBJ1-2; length: 14; D: .; CDR3: CASSVGGRGYGYTF; DNA: TGTGCCAGCAGCGTAGGTGGCAGGGGCTATGGCTACACCTTC
V: TRBV29-1; size: .; J: TRBJ1-5; length: 13; D: TRBD1; CDR3: CSALDREKQPQHF; DNA: TGCAGCGCCCTGGACAGGGAAAAACAGCCCCAGCATTTT
V: TRBV14; size: .; J: TRBJ1-1; length: 18; D: .; CDR3: CASSQDLFLGGESTEAFF; DNA: TGTGCCAGCAGCCAAGATCTATTCTTGGGGGGGGAGAGCACTGAAGCTTTCTTT
V: TRBV27; size: .; J: TRBJ1-5; length: 15; D: .; CDR3: CASSLVRGASQPQHF; DNA: TGTGCCAGCAGTTTAGTTCGGGGGGCAAGTCAGCCCCAGCATTTT
V: TRBV30; size: .; J: TRBJ2-7; length: 15; D: .; CDR3: CAWSVDRDFRYEQYF; DNA: TGTGCCTGGAGTGTAGATAGGGACTTTCGTTACGAGCAGTACTTC
V: TRBV9; size: few; J: TRBJ1-2; length: 14; D: TRBD1; CDR3: CASSSGQGNYGYTF; DNA: TGTGCCAGCAGCTCGGGACAGGGTAACTATGGCTACACCTTC
V: TRBV10-3; size: .; J: TRBJ1-5; length: 13; D: .; CDR3: CAIRDQGAQPQHF; DNA: TGTGCCATCAGAGATCAGGGAGCTCAGCCCCAGCATTTT
V: TRBV10-1; size: .; J: TRBJ2-3; length: 14; D: TRBD1; CDR3: CASSADRVADTQYF; DNA: TGCGCCAGCAGTGCCGACAGGGTTGCAGATACGCAGTATTTT
V: TRBV9; size: .; J: TRBJ1-3; length: 15; D: .; CDR3: CASSVTDSSGNTIYF; DNA: TGTGCCAGCAGCGTTACGGACAGCTCTGGAAACACCATATATTTT
V: TRBV7-2; size: .; J: TRBJ1-6; length: 17; D: .; CDR3: CASSLASTWTDNSPLHF; DNA: TGTGCCAGCAGCTTAGCTTCCACCTGGACAGATAATTCACCCCTCCACTTT
V: TRBV7-9; size: .; J: TRBJ1-4; length: 15; D: .; CDR3: CASSGYRAANEKLFF; DNA: TGTGCCAGCAGCGGATACAGGGCGGCTAATGAAAAACTGTTTTTT
V: TRBV5-4; size: few; J: TRBJ2-4; length: 14; D: .; CDR3: CASSFGRGQNIQYF; DNA: TGTGCCAGCAGCTTTGGGAGGGGGCAAAACATTCAGTACTTC
V: TRBV5-4; size: few; J: TRBJ2-3; length: 13; D: .; CDR3: CASSSPHTDTQYF; DNA: TGTGCCAGCAGCTCCCCCCACACAGATACGCAGTATTTT
V: TRBV29-1; size: .; J: TRBJ1-2; length: 15; D: TRBD1; CDR3: CSVLDRDRGLYGYTF; DNA: TGCAGCGTTCTGGACCGGGACAGGGGACTCTATGGCTACACCTTC
V: TRBV7-8; size: .; J: TRBJ2-3; length: 15; D: TRBD2; CDR3: CASSRTSGGADTQYF; DNA: TGTGCCAGCAGCCGGACTAGCGGGGGCGCAGATACGCAGTATTTT
V: TRBV6-6; size: .; J: TRBJ2-7; length: 15; D: TRBD2; CDR3: CASTKGLAGIYEQYF; DNA: TGTGCCAGCACCAAGGGACTAGCGGGGATTTACGAGCAGTACTTC
V: TRBV7-6; size: .; J: TRBJ2-3; length: 17; D: TRBD2; CDR3: CASSLGLAGGNKDTQYF; DNA: TGTGCCAGCAGCTTAGGACTAGCGGGGGGGAATAAAGATACGCAGTATTTT
V: TRBV25-1; size: .; J: TRBJ1-1; length: 14; D: .; CDR3: CASSEYRGNTEAFF; DNA: TGTGCCAGCAGTGAATACAGGGGGAACACTGAAGCTTTCTTT